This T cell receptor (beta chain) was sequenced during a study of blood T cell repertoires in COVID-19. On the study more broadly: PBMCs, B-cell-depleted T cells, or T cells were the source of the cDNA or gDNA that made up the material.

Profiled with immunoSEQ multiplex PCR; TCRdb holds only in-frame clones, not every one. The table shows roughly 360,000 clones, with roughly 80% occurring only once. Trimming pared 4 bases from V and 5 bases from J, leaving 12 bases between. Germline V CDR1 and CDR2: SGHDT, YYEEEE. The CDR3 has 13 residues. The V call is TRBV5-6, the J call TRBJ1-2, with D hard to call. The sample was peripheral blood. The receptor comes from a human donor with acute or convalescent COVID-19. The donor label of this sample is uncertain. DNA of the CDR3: TGTGCCAGCAGCCTCCCCGCGGGGTATGGCTACACCTTC. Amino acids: CASSLPAGYGYTF.